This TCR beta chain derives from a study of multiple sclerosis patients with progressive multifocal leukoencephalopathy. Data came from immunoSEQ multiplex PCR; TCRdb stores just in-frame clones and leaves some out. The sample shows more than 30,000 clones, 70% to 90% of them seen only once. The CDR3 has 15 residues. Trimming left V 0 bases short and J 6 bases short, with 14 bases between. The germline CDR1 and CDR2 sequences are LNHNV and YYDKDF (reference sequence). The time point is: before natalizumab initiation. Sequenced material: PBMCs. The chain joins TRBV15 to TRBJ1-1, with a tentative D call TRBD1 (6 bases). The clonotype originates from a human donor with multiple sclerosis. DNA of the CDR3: TGTGCCACCAGCAGAGATTGGAGGGGGGCCCCTGAAGCTTTCTTT. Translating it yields CATSRDWRGAPEAFF. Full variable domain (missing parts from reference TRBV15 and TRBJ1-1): DAMVIQNPRYQVTQFGKPVTLSCSQTLNHNVMYWYQQKSSQAPKLLFHYYDKDFNNEADTPDNFQSRRPNTSFCFLDIRSPGLGDTAMYLCATSRDWRGAPEAFFGQGTRLTVV.